The clone carrying this TCR beta chain came up a few times. What it binds is unknown. Reverse transcribing all isolated RNA meant expressed TCRB transcripts were sequenced. Clones were sequenced by immunoSEQ multiplex PCR, and TCRdb holds only the in-frame ones, with some missing. The table has around 40,000 clones, about 51% seen once. These data originate in a study of beta chain features in type 1 diabetes. The wider study: Patients and healthy donors were similar in age, gender and cell yields.

The CDR3 has 17 amino acids. From germline, CDR1 is SGHDN and CDR2 FVKESK. The V and J ends lost 4 bases and 3 bases respectively, with 19 bases between them. One heparinised draw, averaging around 0.12 L, was taken per donor. Cells sorted by CD45RO/CCR7/CD25/CD127/CD95/CD27 comprised CD4+ naive, central memory, regulatory and stem cell-like memory cells. Broader study findings: Equally in patients and controls, shorter templates might have been favored by PCR.

J is TRBJ2-1 and V is TRBV14; possibly TRBD1 for D (7 bases). Sequencing used Tregs from blood. The clonotype comes from a young woman in good health. CDR3 residues: CASSLGGVGTVYNEQFF. Here the CDR3 DNA reads TGTGCCAGCAGCCTCGGAGGGGTAGGGACAGTCTACAATGAGCAGTTCTTC.